Sequencing of this T cell receptor (beta chain) was carried out in a study of spatial heterogeneity in lung cancer. Across the study: Correlation of TCR transcript counts in tumor regions with a T cell module score from matched bulk RNA-seq was strong.

Documented time point: sample taken at primary tumor resection. This clonotype has a count of ten or more. The target antigen is unknown. The study's findings and limits: Counts of expanded alpha and beta TCRs within tumors tracked the tumor nonsynonymous mutation count.

TCR cDNA molecules each had a unique molecular identifier. Each CDR3 protein is one row after TCRdb ran MiXCR on the 5' RACE reads. The sample lists over 8,500 distinct CDR3 sequences; more than 13% were seen once. V lost 3 bases to trimming and J lost 4 bases, with 12 bases between them. The germline V gene has CDR1 LGHNT and CDR2 FRNRAP. This CDR3 region has 14 residues. The rearrangement joins TRBV12-5 to TRBJ1-2; D gene ambiguous. The receptor was isolated from a male donor with early-stage non-small cell lung cancer. The sample here was lung tumor tissue, taken at surgery. CDR3 residues: CASGLSGLAYGYTF. DNA of the CDR3: TGTGCTAGTGGTTTATCAGGACTTGCCTATGGCTACACCTTC.